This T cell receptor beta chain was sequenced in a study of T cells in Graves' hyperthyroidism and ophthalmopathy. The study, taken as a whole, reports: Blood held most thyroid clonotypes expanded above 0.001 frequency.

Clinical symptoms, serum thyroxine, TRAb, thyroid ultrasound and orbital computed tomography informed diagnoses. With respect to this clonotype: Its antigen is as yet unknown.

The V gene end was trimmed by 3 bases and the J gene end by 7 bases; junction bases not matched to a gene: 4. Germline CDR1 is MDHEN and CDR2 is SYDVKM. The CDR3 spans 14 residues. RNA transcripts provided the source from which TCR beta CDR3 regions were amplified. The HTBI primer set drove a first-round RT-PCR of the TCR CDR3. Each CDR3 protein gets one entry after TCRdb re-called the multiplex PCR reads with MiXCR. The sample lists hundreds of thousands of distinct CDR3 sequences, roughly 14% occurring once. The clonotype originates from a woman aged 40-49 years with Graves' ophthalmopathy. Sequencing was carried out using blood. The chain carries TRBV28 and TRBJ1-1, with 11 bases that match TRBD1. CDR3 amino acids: CASSFPDRGREAFF. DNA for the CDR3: TGTGCCAGCAGTTTTCCGGACAGGGGGCGTGAAGCTTTCTTT.